Listed below are T cell receptor beta chains from one sample, sequenced in a study of blood T cells in healthy people across ages. TCRdb processed the 5' RACE reads anew with MiXCR; each CDR3 protein has one entry. The data show hundreds of thousands of distinct CDR3 sequences, 58% seen once. The sample was blood. These receptors were collected from a man between 60 and 75 years old in good health. CDR3s include the opening cysteine and the closing phenylalanine or tryptophan. Each record gives: V gene, D gene, J gene, CDR3 protein. D genes are given only for firm matches.

v_call: TRBV11-2
d_call: NA
j_call: TRBJ2-3
cdr3_aa: CASSLEGYSTDTQYF

v_call: TRBV7-2
d_call: NA
j_call: TRBJ2-7
cdr3_aa: CASSLAGAGSSYEQYF

v_call: TRBV3-1
d_call: NA
j_call: TRBJ2-5
cdr3_aa: CASSSQGASEETQYF

v_call: TRBV5-1
d_call: NA
j_call: TRBJ2-3
cdr3_aa: CASSFRLAGGLTDTQYF

v_call: TRBV7-9
d_call: NA
j_call: TRBJ1-3
cdr3_aa: CASSSRGPSGNTIYF

v_call: TRBV6-5
d_call: NA
j_call: TRBJ1-6
cdr3_aa: CASSLGPLSYNSPLHF

v_call: TRBV28
d_call: NA
j_call: TRBJ2-7
cdr3_aa: CATGGGGAGSYEQYF

v_call: TRBV25-1
d_call: TRBD1
j_call: TRBJ2-7
cdr3_aa: CASSERGQGAYNEQYF

v_call: TRBV5-1
d_call: NA
j_call: TRBJ2-3
cdr3_aa: CASSRTVAEADTQYF

v_call: TRBV11-3
d_call: NA
j_call: TRBJ2-3
cdr3_aa: CASSLRSPGATGDTQYF

v_call: TRBV7-2
d_call: TRBD2
j_call: TRBJ2-5
cdr3_aa: CASSARLAGQETQYF

v_call: TRBV2
d_call: TRBD1
j_call: TRBJ1-4
cdr3_aa: CASSDYGQGLEKLFF

v_call: TRBV4-1
d_call: TRBD2
j_call: TRBJ2-4
cdr3_aa: CASSQEPSGGYIQYF

v_call: TRBV19
d_call: TRBD1
j_call: TRBJ2-2
cdr3_aa: CASSWGQGPGELFF

v_call: TRBV29-1
d_call: NA
j_call: TRBJ2-1
cdr3_aa: CSVVDAGDEQFF

v_call: TRBV11-2
d_call: TRBD2
j_call: TRBJ2-1
cdr3_aa: CASRGLAGARFHNEQFF

v_call: TRBV7-8
d_call: NA
j_call: TRBJ2-2
cdr3_aa: CASQGSSALNTGELFF

v_call: TRBV5-4
d_call: NA
j_call: TRBJ2-5
cdr3_aa: CASSLAAASQKETQYF

v_call: TRBV6-5
d_call: TRBD1
j_call: TRBJ2-7
cdr3_aa: CASSYSTDRVYNEQYF

v_call: TRBV7-2
d_call: NA
j_call: TRBJ2-1
cdr3_aa: CASSLRGSGDNEQFF

v_call: TRBV3-1
d_call: NA
j_call: NA
cdr3_aa: CASSQVSGSSGEQYF

v_call: TRBV6-5
d_call: NA
j_call: TRBJ2-6
cdr3_aa: CASSYSPGSAGGANVLTF

v_call: TRBV2
d_call: NA
j_call: TRBJ2-6
cdr3_aa: CASRRASGANVLTF

v_call: TRBV4-1
d_call: NA
j_call: TRBJ2-3
cdr3_aa: CASSQGRGTSTDTQYF

v_call: TRBV20-1
d_call: TRBD2
j_call: TRBJ2-5
cdr3_aa: CSADGEAGVRGETQYF

v_call: TRBV27
d_call: NA
j_call: TRBJ2-6
cdr3_aa: CACGDVSGANVLTF

v_call: TRBV9
d_call: TRBD2
j_call: TRBJ2-4
cdr3_aa: CASSAASGTSGGAENIQYF

v_call: TRBV29-1
d_call: NA
j_call: TRBJ2-2
cdr3_aa: CSVDEGRSTGELFF

v_call: TRBV29-1
d_call: NA
j_call: TRBJ1-1
cdr3_aa: CSVYTFMNTEAFF

v_call: TRBV29-1
d_call: NA
j_call: TRBJ2-5
cdr3_aa: CSVEGVETQYF

v_call: TRBV20-1
d_call: TRBD2
j_call: TRBJ2-1
cdr3_aa: CSARDLAGFYNEQFF

v_call: TRBV7-2
d_call: TRBD1
j_call: TRBJ2-1
cdr3_aa: CASSFGQGAYEQFF

v_call: TRBV7-2
d_call: TRBD2
j_call: TRBJ2-5
cdr3_aa: CASSSGPAGGFETQYF

v_call: TRBV24-1
d_call: TRBD1
j_call: TRBJ2-2
cdr3_aa: CATQGQGVTGELFF

v_call: TRBV20-1
d_call: TRBD2
j_call: TRBJ2-3
cdr3_aa: CSASGLAAGALTDTQYF

v_call: TRBV6-1
d_call: NA
j_call: TRBJ2-7
cdr3_aa: CASSERSRTYEQYF

v_call: TRBV29-1
d_call: TRBD1
j_call: TRBJ2-6
cdr3_aa: CSVEVRRTGVANVLTF

v_call: TRBV27
d_call: NA
j_call: TRBJ1-5
cdr3_aa: CASSRQGGTVRGPQHF

v_call: TRBV29-1
d_call: NA
j_call: TRBJ1-2
cdr3_aa: CSVVGADGYTF

v_call: TRBV20-1
d_call: NA
j_call: TRBJ2-3
cdr3_aa: CSARLSTTDTQYF

v_call: TRBV6-5
d_call: NA
j_call: TRBJ2-1
cdr3_aa: CASSRGGQAVDEQFF

v_call: TRBV7-9
d_call: NA
j_call: NA
cdr3_aa: CASSSDGRWETQYF